This T cell receptor (beta chain) was sequenced for a study of cytomegalovirus exposure and HLA in healthy donors. As for the study in general: Previous work identified 117 million unique TCR beta sequences from around 170 million T cells.

The trim removed 7 bases at V and 7 bases at J, leaving 15 bases unmatched. The CDR3 length is 16 residues. Germline V CDR1 and CDR2: SNHLY, FYNNEI. The PCR used 60 Vbeta and 13 Jbeta primers. Generated by immunoSEQ multiplex PCR, the TCRdb table keeps only in-frame clones and is missing some. The repertoire has around 54,000 clones, 82% of them found once; the top ten carry 3% to 3.5%. The rearrangement joins TRBV2 to TRBJ2-3, with 9 positions matching TRBD2. The sample taken for sequencing was PBMCs. The TCR originated in a young woman in good health and CMV-seronegative. Here the CDR3 DNA reads TGTGCCAGCAACCTCCTAGCGGGACGGGGGGCCTATACGCAGTATTTT. It encodes CASNLLAGRGAYTQYF.